These 22 T cell receptor beta chains came from one sample sequenced in a study of blood T cell repertoires in COVID-19. Sequencing used immunoSEQ multiplex PCR; TCRdb keeps in-frame clones, though not all of them. The data contain approximately 200,000 clones, about 79% of them seen just once; the ten biggest clones take up roughly 1.3%. The source material was PBMCs or T cells enriched from blood (not recorded which). The source of these receptors is a woman in her 40s with acute COVID-19.

This clone appeared a single time. The V and J genes are TRBV5-4 and TRBJ2-1; TRBD2 aligns across 7 bases. The J segment lost 2 bases and the V segment lost 4 bases, leaving 6 bases of the junction unmatched. This CDR3 region has 15 residues. Germline V gene lookup returns CDR1 SGHNT and CDR2 YYREEE (reference sequence). The CDR3 reads CASSPGLTTYNEQFF. The CDR3 DNA reads as TGTGCCAGCAGCCCGGGACTAACCACCTACAATGAGCAGTTCTTC.

V usage is TRBV7-2 and J usage is TRBJ1-1, with D tentatively TRBD1 (5 bases). The ends were cut back, 0 bases at V and 10 bases at J, with 21 bases in the middle. This CDR3 contains 16 residues. Germline V gives CDR1 SGHTA, CDR2 FQGNSA. CDR3 residues: CASSLAPGRTTSGAFF. For the CDR3, the DNA is TGTGCCAGCAGCTTAGCCCCGGGACGGACTACTTCAGGAGCTTTCTTT.

The J gene is TRBJ1-2, the V gene TRBV5-5; D not certain. Germline-derived CDR1 and CDR2 are SGHKS and YYEKEE (reference sequence). This CDR3 has 14 residues. Trimming took off 0 bases at V and 5 bases at J, with 11 bases between the two ends. The CDR3 region has the DNA TGTGCCAGCAGCTTGGCACAGCCTCCGTATGGCTACACCTTC. Encoded protein: CASSLAQPPYGYTF.

The gene calls are TRBV5-1 and TRBJ1-5, with 8 bases fitting TRBD1. From germline, CDR1 is SGHRS and CDR2 YFSETQ. This CDR3 region has 14 residues. J lost 5 bases, V lost 3 bases, and 4 bases had no gene match. The CDR3 loop reads CASSSGQGHQPQHF. DNA of the CDR3: TGCGCCAGCAGCTCAGGACAGGGTCATCAGCCCCAGCATTTT.

The V and J genes are TRBV7-2 and TRBJ1-6; a possible D gene is TRBD1 (5 bases). Germline CDR1 and CDR2: SGHTA and FQGNSA. This CDR3 contains 15 residues. With 6 bases removed from V and 2 bases from J, the gap between germline ends came to 11 bases. The CDR3 DNA is TGTGCCAGCAGTAGGGACTGGGCCTATAATTCACCCCTCCACTTT. The encoded protein is CASSRDWAYNSPLHF. The variable domain in full, with the rest retrieved from reference TRBV7-2 and TRBJ1-6, is GAGVSQSPSNKVTEKGKDVELRCDPISGHTALYWYRQSLGQGLEFLIYFQGNSAPDKSGLPSDRFSAERTGGSVSTLTIQRTQQEDSAVYLCASSRDWAYNSPLHFGNGTRLTVT.

The chain couples TRBV7-8 to TRBJ2-7; 8 nucleotides line up with TRBD2. V was clipped by 1 base and J by 2 bases; unmatched bases: 1. The CDR3 runs to 14 residues. CDR1 is SGHVS, CDR2 FQNEAQ, per germline. The CDR3 sequence: CASSLVAGTYEQYF. CDR3 sequence (DNA): TGTGCCAGCAGCTTAGTAGCGGGAACCTACGAGCAGTACTTC.

The chain recombines TRBV7-2 with TRBJ2-5, with 8 bases identical to TRBD1. Germline values: CDR1 SGHTA, CDR2 FQGNSA. This CDR3 contains 16 residues. The V and J ends lost 3 bases and 0 bases, in that order; junction bases with no gene match: 6. In DNA form, the CDR3 reads TGTGCCAGCAGCTTCGCGGACAGGGCTCACCAAGAGACCCAGTACTTC. Encoded protein: CASSFADRAHQETQYF.

This clone showed up just once. This chain joins TRBV10-2 and TRBJ2-3; no reliable D call. V was clipped by 4 bases and J by 0 bases, with 2 bases between them. This CDR3 has 12 amino acids. Germline-derived CDR1 and CDR2 are WSHSY and SAAADI. This CDR3 reads CASSASTDTQYF. The CDR3 nucleotides read TGCGCCAGCAGTGCAAGCACAGATACGCAGTATTTT.

This clone was seen a single time. The chain links TRBV13 to TRBJ1-2, with TRBD1 matching 7 bases. The junction had 9 bases not matched to a gene; V was cut back by 4 bases and J by 4 bases. The germline CDR1 and CDR2 sequences are PRHDT and FYEKMQ (reference sequence). The CDR3 runs 15 residues. Here the CDR3 DNA reads TGTGCCAGCAGCTCCCGGACAGGCGTTTCCTATGGCTACACCTTC. Amino acid sequence: CASSSRTGVSYGYTF.

The V call is TRBV10-1, the J call TRBJ2-2, with D hard to call. V was trimmed by 0 bases and J by 5 bases, leaving 4 bases between them. In germline, CDR1 is WNHNN, CDR2 SYGVQD (reference sequence). The CDR3 length is 13 residues. CDR3 amino acids: CASSESLTGELFF. The CDR3 DNA reads TGCGCCAGCAGTGAGTCCCTGACCGGGGAGCTGTTTTTT.

The genes are TRBV2 and TRBJ1-1; D ambiguous. This CDR3 is 13 amino acids long. V lost 6 bases to trimming and J lost 6 bases, with 14 bases between them. CDR1 SNHLY and CDR2 FYNNEI come from the germline V gene. The CDR3 loop is CASSPRWGAEAFF. The DNA for the CDR3 is TGTGCCAGCAGCCCACGCTGGGGAGCTGAAGCTTTCTTT.

The chain has TRBV30 and TRBJ2-1; a possible D gene is TRBD2 (5 bases). This CDR3 has 17 residues. The V gene lost 2 bases and the J gene lost 0 bases, with 17 bases spanning the gap. In germline, CDR1 is GTSNPN, CDR2 SVGIG (reference sequence). In nucleotides, the CDR3 is TGTGCCTGGAGTTCCACCCGGCTAGCCAGCTCCTACAATGAGCAGTTCTTC. This gives the protein CAWSSTRLASSYNEQFF.

V is TRBV6-2 or TRBV6-3 and J is TRBJ1-1, with 8 bases fitting TRBD1. Losses at the gene ends were 0 bases for V and 3 bases for J; bases not matched to a gene: 9. CDR3 length: 17 amino acids. The germline V gene encodes CDR1 MNHEY and CDR2 SVGEGT. CDR3 residues: CASSYSEAGGADTEAFF. CDR3 coding DNA: TGTGCCAGCAGTTACTCGGAGGCAGGGGGCGCGGACACTGAAGCTTTCTTT.

The chain joins TRBV12-3 or TRBV12-4 to TRBJ1-6, with a weak D call TRBD1 (6 bases). Trimming left V 8 bases short and J 7 bases short, with 12 bases between. The CDR3 spans 13 residues. The CDR3 bases are TGTGCCAGCGGGGGCCCCTGGAATTCACCCCTCCACTTT. This translates into CASGGPWNSPLHF.

J is TRBJ1-1 and V is TRBV9, with 7 positions matching TRBD1. V shed 3 bases, J shed 2 bases, and the junction held 7 bases outside the gene matches. The germline V gene has CDR1 SGDLS and CDR2 YYNGEE. The CDR3 is 15 amino acids. CDR3 in amino acids: CASSETGELNTEAFF. The CDR3 nucleotides read TGTGCCAGCAGCGAAACAGGGGAACTTAACACTGAAGCTTTCTTT.

The chain recombines TRBV19 with TRBJ1-2; TRBD1 matches 10 bases. The germline CDR1 and CDR2 sequences are LNHDA and SQIVND (reference sequence). With 6 bases clipped from V and 4 bases from J, the junction kept 8 bases outside the gene matches. The CDR3 has 15 amino acids. CDR3 bases: TGTGCCAGTAGAGGACAGGGGGGAATTATCTATGGCTACACCTTC. Translation gives CASRGQGGIIYGYTF.

The chain links TRBV25-1 to TRBJ1-1; D gene uncertain. The CDR3 covers 13 residues. V was shortened by 1 base and J by 3 bases, with 6 bases between the two germline ends. From germline, CDR1 is MGHDK and CDR2 SYGVNS. In DNA, the CDR3 is TGTGCCAGCAGTGAATTCATAGACACTGAAGCTTTCTTT. The encoded protein is CASSEFIDTEAFF.

V gene TRBV5-5 combines with J gene TRBJ2-1; 9 bases are a match to TRBD2. The V and J ends lost 1 base and 2 bases, in that order; junction bases with no gene match: 7. Germline V gene data show CDR1 as SGHKS and CDR2 as YYEKEE (reference sequence). The CDR3 loop spans 17 amino acids. The CDR3 reads CASSLKSGGIPYNEQFF. The CDR3 coding sequence is TGTGCCAGCAGCTTGAAGAGCGGGGGGATACCCTACAATGAGCAGTTCTTC.

The CDR3 protein is CAIIQRDTVPYEQYF. CDR3 coding DNA: TGTGCCATCATCCAACGGGACACGGTTCCCTACGAGCAGTACTTC. V gene TRBV10-3 combines with J gene TRBJ2-7, with a tentative D call TRBD1 (6 bases). Germline V gene data show CDR1 as ENHRY and CDR2 as SYGVKD. Trimming removed 7 bases from V and 2 bases from J, with 18 bases in between. The CDR3 contains 15 residues.

The rearrangement links TRBV7-2 to TRBJ2-1, with D tentatively TRBD1 (5 bases). V lost 3 bases and J lost 5, with 11 bases in between. This CDR3 comprises 14 residues. Germline CDR1 and CDR2: SGHTA and FQGNSA. CDR3 DNA sequence: TGTGCCAGCAGCTTTTATACAGGAGACAATGAGCAGTTCTTC. Protein: CASSFYTGDNEQFF.

The J gene is TRBJ1-2, the V gene TRBV6-5; D remains unclear. V shed 8 bases and J shed 4 bases, with 17 bases lying between them. In germline, CDR1 is MNHEY, CDR2 SVGAGI. The CDR3 is 14 amino acids. CDR3 DNA sequence: TGTGCCAGCCGCCACCATGACATTCTCTATGGCTACACCTTC. Its translation is CASRHHDILYGYTF.

The table lists this clone with a few counts. The chain is built from TRBV28 and TRBJ1-2; D gene unclear. V dropped 8 bases and J dropped 4 bases, with 14 bases sitting between them. Germline CDR1 is MDHEN and CDR2 is SYDVKM. The CDR3 sequence is 13 residues long. The CDR3 bases are TGTGCCAGCGCGCGGTCAGTGAGCTATGGCTACACCTTC. This sequence encodes CASARSVSYGYTF.